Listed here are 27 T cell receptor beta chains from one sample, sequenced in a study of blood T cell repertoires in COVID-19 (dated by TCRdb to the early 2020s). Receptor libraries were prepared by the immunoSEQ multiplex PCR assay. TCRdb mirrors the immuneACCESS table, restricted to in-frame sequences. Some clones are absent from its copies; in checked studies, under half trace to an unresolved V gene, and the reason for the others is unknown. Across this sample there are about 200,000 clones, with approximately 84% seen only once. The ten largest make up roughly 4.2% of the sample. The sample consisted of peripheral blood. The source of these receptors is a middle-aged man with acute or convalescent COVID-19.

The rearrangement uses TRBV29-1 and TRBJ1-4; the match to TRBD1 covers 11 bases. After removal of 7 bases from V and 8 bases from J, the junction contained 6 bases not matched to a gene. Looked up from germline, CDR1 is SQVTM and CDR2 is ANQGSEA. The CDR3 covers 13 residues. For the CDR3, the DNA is TGCAGCGCCGTGGGGACAGGGGGAGAAAAACTGTTTTTT. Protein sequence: CSAVGTGGEKLFF.

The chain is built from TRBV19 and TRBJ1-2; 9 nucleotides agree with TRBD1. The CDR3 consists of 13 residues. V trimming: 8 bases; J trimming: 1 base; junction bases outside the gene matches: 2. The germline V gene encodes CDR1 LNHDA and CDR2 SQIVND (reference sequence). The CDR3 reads CASLDRGNYGYTF. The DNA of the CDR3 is TGTGCCAGTCTGGACAGGGGTAACTATGGCTACACCTTC.

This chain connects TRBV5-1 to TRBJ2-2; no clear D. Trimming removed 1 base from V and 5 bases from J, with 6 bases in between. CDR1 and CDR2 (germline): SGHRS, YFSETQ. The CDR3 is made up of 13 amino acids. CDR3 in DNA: TGCGCCAGCAGCTTGTCCCAAACCGGGGAGCTGTTTTTT. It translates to CASSLSQTGELFF.

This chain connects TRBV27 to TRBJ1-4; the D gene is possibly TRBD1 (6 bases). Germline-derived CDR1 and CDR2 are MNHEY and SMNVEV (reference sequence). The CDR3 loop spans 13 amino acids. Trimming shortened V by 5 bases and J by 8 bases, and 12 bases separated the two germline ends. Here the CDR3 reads CASSLQGVEKLFF. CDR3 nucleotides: TGTGCCAGCAGTCTACAGGGAGTGGAAAAACTGTTTTTT.

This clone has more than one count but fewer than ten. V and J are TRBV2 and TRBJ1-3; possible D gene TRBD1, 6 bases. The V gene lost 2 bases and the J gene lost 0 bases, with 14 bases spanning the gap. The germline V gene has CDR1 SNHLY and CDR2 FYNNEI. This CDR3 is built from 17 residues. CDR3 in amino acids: CASSERGGGRSGNTIYF. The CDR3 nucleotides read TGTGCCAGCAGTGAAAGGGGGGGCGGCCGCTCTGGAAACACCATATATTTT.

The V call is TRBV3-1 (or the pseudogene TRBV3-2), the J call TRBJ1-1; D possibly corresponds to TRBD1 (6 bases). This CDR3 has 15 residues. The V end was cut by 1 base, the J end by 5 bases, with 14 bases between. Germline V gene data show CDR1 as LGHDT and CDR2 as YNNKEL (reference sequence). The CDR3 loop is CASSQAGGASTEAFF. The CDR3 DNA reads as TGTGCCAGCAGCCAAGCGGGGGGGGCATCAACTGAAGCTTTCTTT.

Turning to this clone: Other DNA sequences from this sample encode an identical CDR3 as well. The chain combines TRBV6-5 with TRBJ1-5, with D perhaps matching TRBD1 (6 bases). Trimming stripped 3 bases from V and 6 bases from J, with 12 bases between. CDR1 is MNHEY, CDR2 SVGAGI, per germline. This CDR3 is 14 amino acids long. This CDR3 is CASSYTGQGQPQHF. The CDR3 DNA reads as TGTGCCAGCAGTTATACAGGGCAGGGTCAGCCCCAGCATTTT.

CDR3 amino acids: CASSLQGGYGYTF. DNA for the CDR3: TGTGCCAGCTCCCTCCAGGGTGGCTATGGCTACACCTTC. The V and J genes are TRBV18 and TRBJ1-2; D might be TRBD1 (5 bases). The CDR3 is 13 amino acids. V was pared by 6 bases and J by 4 bases, with 12 bases between. CDR1 and CDR2 (germline): KGHSH, LQKENI.

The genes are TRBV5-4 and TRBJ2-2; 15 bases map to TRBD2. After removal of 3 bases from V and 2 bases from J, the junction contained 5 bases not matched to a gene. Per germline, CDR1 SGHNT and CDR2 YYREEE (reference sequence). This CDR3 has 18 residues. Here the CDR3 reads CASSSGTSGGLNTGELFF. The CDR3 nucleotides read TGTGCCAGCAGCTCCGGGACTAGCGGGGGGCTTAACACCGGGGAGCTGTTTTTT. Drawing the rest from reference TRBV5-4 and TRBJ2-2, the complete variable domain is ETGVTQSPTHLIKTRGQQVTLRCSSQSGHNTVSWYQQALGQGPQFIFQYYREEENGRGNFPPRFSGLQFPNYSSELNVNALELDDSALYLCASSSGTSGGLNTGELFFGEGSRLTVL.

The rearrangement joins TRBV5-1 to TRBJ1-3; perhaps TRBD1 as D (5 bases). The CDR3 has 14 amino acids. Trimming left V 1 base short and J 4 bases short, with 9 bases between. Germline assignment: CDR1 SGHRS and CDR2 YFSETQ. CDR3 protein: CASSLQGRGNTIYF. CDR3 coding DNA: TGCGCCAGCAGCTTGCAGGGTAGAGGAAACACCATATATTTT.

The CDR3 bases are TGTGCCAGCAGCTTAGCGCTAGGGGGATCCGAGCAGTACTTC. Encoded protein: CASSLALGGSEQYF. V gene TRBV7-9 combines with J gene TRBJ2-7; D is possibly TRBD1 (6 bases). The V end lost 0 bases, the J end lost 6 bases, and 12 bases lay between the germline ends. The CDR3 spans 14 residues. Germline V gene lookup returns CDR1 SEHNR and CDR2 FQNEAQ (reference sequence).

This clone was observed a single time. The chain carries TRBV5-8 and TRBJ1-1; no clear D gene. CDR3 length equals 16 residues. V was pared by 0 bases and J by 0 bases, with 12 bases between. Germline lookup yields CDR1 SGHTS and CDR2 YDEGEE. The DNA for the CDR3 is TGTGCCAGCAGCTTGGCCGGAGGCCGGATGAACACTGAAGCTTTCTTT. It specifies CASSLAGGRMNTEAFF.

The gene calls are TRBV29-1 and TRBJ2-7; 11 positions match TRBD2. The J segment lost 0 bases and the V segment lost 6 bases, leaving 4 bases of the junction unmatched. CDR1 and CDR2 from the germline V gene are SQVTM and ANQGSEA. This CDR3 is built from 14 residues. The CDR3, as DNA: TGCAGCGTATCTACTAGCGGGGGCTCCTACGAGCAGTACTTC. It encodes CSVSTSGGSYEQYF.

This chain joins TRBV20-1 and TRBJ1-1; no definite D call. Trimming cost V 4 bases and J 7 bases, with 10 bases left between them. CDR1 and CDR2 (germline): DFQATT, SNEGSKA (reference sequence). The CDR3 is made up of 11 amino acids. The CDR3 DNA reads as TGCAGTGCTATCTGGGCAATTGAAGCTTTCTTT. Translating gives CSAIWAIEAFF.

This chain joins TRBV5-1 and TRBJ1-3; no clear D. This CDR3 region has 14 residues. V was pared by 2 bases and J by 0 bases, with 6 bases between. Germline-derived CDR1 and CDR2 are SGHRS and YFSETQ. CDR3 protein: CASSFTGSGNTIYF. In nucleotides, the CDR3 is TGCGCCAGCAGCTTTACCGGCTCTGGAAACACCATATATTTT.

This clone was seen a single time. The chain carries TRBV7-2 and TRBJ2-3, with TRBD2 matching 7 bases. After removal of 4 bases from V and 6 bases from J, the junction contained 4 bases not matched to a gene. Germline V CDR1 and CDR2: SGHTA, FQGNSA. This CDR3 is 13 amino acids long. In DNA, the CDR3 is TGTGCCAGCAGCTCAAGGGGAGGGGATACGCAGTATTTT. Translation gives CASSSRGGDTQYF.

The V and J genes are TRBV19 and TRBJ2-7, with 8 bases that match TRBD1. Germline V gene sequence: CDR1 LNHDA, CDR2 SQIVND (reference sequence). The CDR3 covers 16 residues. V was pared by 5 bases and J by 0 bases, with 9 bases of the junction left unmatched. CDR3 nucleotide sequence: TGTGCCAGTAGTTCCACAGGGGGAGCCTCCTCCTACGAGCAGTACTTC. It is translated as CASSSTGGASSYEQYF. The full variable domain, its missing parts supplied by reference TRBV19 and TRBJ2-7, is DGGITQSPKYLFRKEGQNVTLSCEQNLNHDAMYWYRQDPGQGLRLIYYSQIVNDFQKGDIAEGYSVSREKKESFPLTVTSAQKNPTAFYLCASSSTGGASSYEQYFGPGTRLTVT.

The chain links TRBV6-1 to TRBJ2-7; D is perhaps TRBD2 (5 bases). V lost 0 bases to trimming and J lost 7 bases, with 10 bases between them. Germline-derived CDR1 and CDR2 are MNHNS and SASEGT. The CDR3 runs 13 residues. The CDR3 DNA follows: TGTGCCAGCAGTGAAGCGGGTAGGAGGGAGCAGTACTTC. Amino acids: CASSEAGRREQYF.

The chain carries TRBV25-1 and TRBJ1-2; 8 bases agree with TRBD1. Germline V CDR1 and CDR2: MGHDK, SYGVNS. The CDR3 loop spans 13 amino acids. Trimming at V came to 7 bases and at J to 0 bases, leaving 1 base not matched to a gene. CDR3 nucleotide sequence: TGTGCCAGCACGGACAGGGCTAACTATGGCTACACCTTC. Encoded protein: CASTDRANYGYTF.

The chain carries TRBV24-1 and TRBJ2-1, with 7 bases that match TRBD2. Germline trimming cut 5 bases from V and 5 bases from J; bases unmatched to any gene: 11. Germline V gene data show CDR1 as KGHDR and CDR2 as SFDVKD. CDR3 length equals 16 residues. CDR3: CATSAPGGEGHNEQFF. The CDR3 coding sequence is TGTGCCACCAGTGCCCCCGGAGGGGAGGGCCACAATGAGCAGTTCTTC.

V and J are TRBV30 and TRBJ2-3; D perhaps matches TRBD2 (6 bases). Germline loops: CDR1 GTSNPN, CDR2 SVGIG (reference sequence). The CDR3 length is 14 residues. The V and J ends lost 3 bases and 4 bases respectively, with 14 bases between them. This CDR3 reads CAWRPGGVSDTQYF. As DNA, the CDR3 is TGTGCCTGGAGACCGGGCGGGGTGTCAGATACGCAGTATTTT.

As DNA, the CDR3 is TGTGCCAGCAGCCGACCGGGGGGCCCGTCCTACGAGCAGTACTTC. It translates to CASSRPGGPSYEQYF. The chain couples TRBV6-5 to TRBJ2-7, with D possibly matching TRBD2 (7 bases). The CDR3 is 15 residues long. Germline V gene lookup returns CDR1 MNHEY and CDR2 SVGAGI. V was cut by 6 bases and J by 1 base, with 16 bases left in between.

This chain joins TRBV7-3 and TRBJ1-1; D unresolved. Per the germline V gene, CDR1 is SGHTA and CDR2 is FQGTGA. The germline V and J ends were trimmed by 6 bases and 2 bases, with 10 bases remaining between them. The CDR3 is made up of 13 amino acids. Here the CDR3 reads CASRYQLNTEAFF. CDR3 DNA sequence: TGTGCCAGCAGGTATCAACTTAACACTGAAGCTTTCTTT.

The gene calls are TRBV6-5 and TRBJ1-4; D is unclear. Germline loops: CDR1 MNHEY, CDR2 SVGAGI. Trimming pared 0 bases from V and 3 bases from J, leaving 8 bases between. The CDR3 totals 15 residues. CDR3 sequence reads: CASSYSPQPNEKLFF. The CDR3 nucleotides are TGTGCCAGCAGTTACTCGCCACAGCCTAATGAAAAACTGTTTTTT.

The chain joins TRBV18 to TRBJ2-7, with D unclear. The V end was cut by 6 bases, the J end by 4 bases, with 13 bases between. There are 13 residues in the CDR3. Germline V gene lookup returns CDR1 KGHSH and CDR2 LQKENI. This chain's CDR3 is CASSPSRLYEQYF. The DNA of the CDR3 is TGTGCCAGCTCGCCCAGCCGACTGTACGAGCAGTACTTC.

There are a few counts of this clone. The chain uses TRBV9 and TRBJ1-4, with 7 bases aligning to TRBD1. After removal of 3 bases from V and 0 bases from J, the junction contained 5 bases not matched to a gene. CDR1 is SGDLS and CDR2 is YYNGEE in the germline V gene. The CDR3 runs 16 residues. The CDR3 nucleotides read TGTGCCAGCAGCGAGCGGACAGGAGCAACTAATGAAAAACTGTTTTTT. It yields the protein CASSERTGATNEKLFF. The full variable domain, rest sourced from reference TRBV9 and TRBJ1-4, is DSGVTQTPKHLITATGQRVTLRCSPRSGDLSVYWYQQSLDQGLQFLIQYYNGEERAKGNILERFSAQQFPDLHSELNLSSLELGDSALYFCASSERTGATNEKLFFGSGTQLSVL.

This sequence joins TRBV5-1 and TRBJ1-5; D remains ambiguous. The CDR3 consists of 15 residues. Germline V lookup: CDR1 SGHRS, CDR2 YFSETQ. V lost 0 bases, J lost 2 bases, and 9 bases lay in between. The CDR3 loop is CASSLAAGGNQPQHF. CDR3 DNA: TGCGCCAGCAGCTTGGCAGCGGGAGGCAATCAGCCCCAGCATTTT.